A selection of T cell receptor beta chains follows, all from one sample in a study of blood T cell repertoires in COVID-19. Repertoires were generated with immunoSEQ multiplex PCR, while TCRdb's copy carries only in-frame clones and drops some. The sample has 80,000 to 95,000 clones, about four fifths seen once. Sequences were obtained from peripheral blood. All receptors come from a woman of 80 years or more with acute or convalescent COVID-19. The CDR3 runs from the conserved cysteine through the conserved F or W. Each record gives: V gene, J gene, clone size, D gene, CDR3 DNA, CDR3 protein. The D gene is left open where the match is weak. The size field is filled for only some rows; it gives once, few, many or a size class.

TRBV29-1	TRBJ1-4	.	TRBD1	TGCAGCGCCCGACCGGGACAGCCTGAAAAACTGTTTTTT	CSARPGQPEKLFF
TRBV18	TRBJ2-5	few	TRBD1	TGTGCCAGCTCAAAGACAGGGCCAGAGACCCAGTACTTC	CASSKTGPETQYF
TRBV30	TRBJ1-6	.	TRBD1	TGCGTAGGACAGGTCGGGCGTCTATGGAATTCACCCCTCCACTTT	CVGQVGRLWNSPLHF
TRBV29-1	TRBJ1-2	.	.	TGCAGCGTTGGCTATAACTATGGCTACACCTTC	CSVGYNYGYTF
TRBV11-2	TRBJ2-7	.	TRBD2	TGTGCCAGCAGCGGGGGGGGTTCAGGTCGCTACGAGCAGTACTTC	CASSGGGSGRYEQYF
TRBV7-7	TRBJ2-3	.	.	TGTGCTAGCAGTCGAGACAGAGCAGATACGCAGTATTTT	CASSRDRADTQYF
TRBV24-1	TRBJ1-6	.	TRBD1	TGTGCCACCAGTGATGGACAGGGCGGTTCACCCCTCCACTTT	CATSDGQGGSPLHF
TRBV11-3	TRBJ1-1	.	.	TGTGCCAGCAGCTTTGGGAGGGGGAGCACTGAAGCTTTCTTT	CASSFGRGSTEAFF
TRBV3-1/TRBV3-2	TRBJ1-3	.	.	TGTGCCAGCAGCCAAGTCTACAGAATCTCTGGAAACACCATATATTTT	CASSQVYRISGNTIYF
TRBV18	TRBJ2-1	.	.	TGTGCCAGCTCACCCCCGGGACACTCCTACAATGAGCAGTTCTTC	CASSPPGHSYNEQFF
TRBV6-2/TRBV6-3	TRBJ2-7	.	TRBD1	TGTGCCAGCAGTTACGGGACAGGGGGTTACGAGCAGTACTTC	CASSYGTGGYEQYF
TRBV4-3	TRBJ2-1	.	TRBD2	TGCGCCAGCAGCCGGACTAGCGGGGGCCTTAGCTCCTACAATGAGCAGTTCTTC	CASSRTSGGLSSYNEQFF
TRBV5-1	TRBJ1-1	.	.	TGCGCCAGCGGAGTTGGGACACGACAAAGTGGTGAAGCTTTCTTT	CASGVGTRQSGEAFF
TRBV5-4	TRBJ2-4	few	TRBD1	TGTGCCAGCAGCTTGGGAGGGGGCGGCAAAAACATTCAGTACTTC	CASSLGGGGKNIQYF
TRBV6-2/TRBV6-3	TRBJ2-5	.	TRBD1	TGTGCCAGCAGTGCCCGGGGGACAGGGAGCGAGACCCAGTACTTC	CASSARGTGSETQYF
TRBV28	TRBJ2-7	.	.	TGTGCCAGCAGTTTAGGGCGCAGGGAGCAGTACTTC	CASSLGRREQYF
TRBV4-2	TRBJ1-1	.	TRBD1	TGTGCCAGCAGCCAGGGACAGGGGGCTCTAACTGAAGCTTTCTTT	CASSQGQGALTEAFF
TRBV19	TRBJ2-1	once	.	TGTGCCAGTAGTATCCTGTCCACTTGGTCGTACAATGAGCAGTTCTTC	CASSILSTWSYNEQFF
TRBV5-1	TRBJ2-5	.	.	TGCGCCAGCAGCTTGGCGGAGACCCAGTACTTC	CASSLAETQYF
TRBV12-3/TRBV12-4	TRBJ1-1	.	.	TGTGCCAGCAGTACATACAGGACGACTGAAGCTTTCTTT	CASSTYRTTEAFF
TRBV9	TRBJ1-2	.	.	TGTGCCAGCAGCGGGACACCGGAAGGCTACACCTTC	CASSGTPEGYTF